The sequence of this TCR beta chain was determined in a study of T cell changes during pregnancy in multiple sclerosis. Assay: immunoSEQ multiplex PCR; the TCRdb copy retains only in-frame clones and omits some. Of 40,000 to 45,000 clones in the sample, over 90% are singletons; the top ten hold 6% to 7%. The ends lost 0 bases at V and 0 bases at J; junction bases unmatched: 3. In germline, CDR1 is SEHNR, CDR2 FQNEAQ (reference sequence). The CDR3 length is 18 residues. This clone was counted a single time. This TCR was sampled from a female donor with multiple sclerosis, enrolled in a pregnancy study. The chain recombines TRBV7-9 with TRBJ2-5, with TRBD2 matching over 14 bases. Source: CD8+ T cells from peripheral blood mononuclear cells, taken in the third trimester of pregnancy. This chain's CDR3 is CASSLAQGLAGDQETQYF. The CDR3 bases are TGTGCCAGCAGCTTAGCGCAGGGACTAGCGGGAGACCAAGAGACCCAGTACTTC.